Shown below are 21 T cell receptor beta chains from a single sample sequenced in a study of T cell responses to AZD1222 COVID-19 vaccine. Here immunoSEQ multiplex PCR was the method, and the copy in TCRdb shows in-frame clones only, minus some. The sample lists 150,000 to 200,000 clones; 85% to 95% were seen once. The sequencing used peripheral blood, collected on day 0 of AZD1222 vaccination. These receptors were obtained from an adult in good health.

The chain has TRBV4-2 and TRBJ2-1, with D possibly called TRBD1 or TRBD2 (7 bases each). Trimming pared 0 bases from V and 14 bases from J, leaving 14 bases between. Germline V lookup: CDR1 LGHNA, CDR2 YNFKEQ. This CDR3 is 13 amino acids long. The CDR3 sequence is CASSQEGRGLKFF. The CDR3 bases are TGTGCCAGCAGCCAAGAAGGGAGGGGGCTGAAGTTCTTC.

The chain links TRBV2 to TRBJ1-1, with 7 bases fitting TRBD1. This CDR3 spans 14 amino acids. The germline V gene has CDR1 SNHLY and CDR2 FYNNEI. The junction had 8 bases not matched to a gene; V was cut back by 10 bases and J by 0 bases. CDR3 in DNA: TGTGCCAACAGACAGGGACCCGTGAACACTGAAGCTTTCTTT. Protein sequence: CANRQGPVNTEAFF.

This rearrangement joins TRBV5-1 to TRBJ2-1, with a tentative D call TRBD1 (5 bases). Looked up from germline, CDR1 is SGHRS and CDR2 is YFSETQ. Trimming left V 0 bases short and J 8 bases short, with 12 bases between. The CDR3 is made up of 14 amino acids. In DNA, the CDR3 is TGCGCCAGCAGCTTGGCCATAGGGGTAGATGAGCAGTTCTTC. This sequence encodes CASSLAIGVDEQFF.

The chain has TRBV30 and TRBJ1-1; 10 nucleotides agree with TRBD1. V lost 3 bases, J lost 5 bases, and 3 bases stayed unmatched. This CDR3 contains 13 residues. Germline V gene data show CDR1 as GTSNPN and CDR2 as SVGIG (reference sequence). The CDR3, as DNA: TGTGCCTGGAGGAGACAGGGGGCTACTGAAGCTTTCTTT. This sequence encodes CAWRRQGATEAFF.

V usage is TRBV6-2 or TRBV6-3 and J usage is TRBJ1-1; maybe TRBD1 (6 bases). Germline V gives CDR1 MNHEY, CDR2 SVGEGT. The CDR3 length is 13 residues. V was clipped by 5 bases and J by 1 base, with 8 bases between them. The chain's CDR3 is CASSARGNTEAFF. The CDR3, as DNA: TGTGCCAGCAGTGCCAGGGGGAACACTGAAGCTTTCTTT.

The chain joins TRBV5-8 to TRBJ1-1; D perhaps matches TRBD1 (6 bases). The germline V and J ends were trimmed by 5 bases and 10 bases, with 15 bases remaining between them. The CDR3 loop spans 12 amino acids. Germline CDR1 SGHTS, CDR2 YDEGEE. The CDR3 region is CASSYGTTRAFF. CDR3 DNA: TGTGCCAGCAGTTATGGGACAACCCGAGCTTTCTTT.

The chain employs TRBV12-1 and TRBJ2-1; the D segment call TRBD2 is taken from the table without a DNA check. TRBV12-1 is noted as a pseudogene. The CDR3 runs 16 residues. The chain's CDR3 is CASSPRLAGAYNEQFF. DNA for the CDR3: TGTGCCAGCAGCCCGAGACTAGCGGGGGCCTACAATGAGCAGTTCTTC.

The rearrangement uses TRBV7-8 and TRBJ1-2, with a tentative D call TRBD1 (6 bases). The V end lost 2 bases, the J end lost 3 bases, and 7 bases lay between the germline ends. Germline V gives CDR1 SGHVS, CDR2 FQNEAQ. The CDR3 is made up of 13 amino acids. The DNA of the CDR3 is TGTGCCAGCAGCTTAAGGACAGACTATGGCTACACCTTC. Translated: CASSLRTDYGYTF.

The V call is TRBV13, the J call TRBJ2-7; 13 bases fit TRBD2. V shed 4 bases, J shed 3 bases, and the junction held 3 bases outside the gene matches. The CDR3 runs 15 residues. Germline values: CDR1 PRHDT, CDR2 FYEKMQ (reference sequence). The CDR3, as DNA: TGTGCCAGCAGCTCAGGGACTAGCGGGGTCTACGAGCAGTACTTC. It translates to CASSSGTSGVYEQYF.

The chain links TRBV3-1 (or the pseudogene TRBV3-2) to TRBJ1-4; D unresolved. The CDR3 has 16 residues. Deletions cut 1 base from V and 8 bases from J, with 17 bases between. The V gene's germline CDR1 is LGHDT and CDR2 YNNKEL (reference sequence). CDR3 sequence: CASSQAPHQTGEKLFF. In nucleotides, the CDR3 is TGTGCCAGCAGCCAAGCTCCACACCAAACTGGCGAAAAACTGTTTTTT.

The chain uses TRBV27 and TRBJ2-3, with D unclear. The germline V gene encodes CDR1 MNHEY and CDR2 SMNVEV (reference sequence). Trimming cost V 4 bases and J 1 base, with 12 bases left between them. There are 15 residues in the CDR3. CDR3 loop: CASSSWSRGTDTQYF. CDR3 bases: TGTGCCAGCAGTTCCTGGTCCCGGGGCACAGATACGCAGTATTTT.

The chain links TRBV5-1 to TRBJ1-2; possibly TRBD1 for D (6 bases). V lost 0 bases and J 7 bases, leaving 13 bases between the germline ends. The CDR3 is 14 amino acids. Germline V gene data show CDR1 as SGHRS and CDR2 as YFSETQ. This CDR3 is CASSLGSPRGGYTF. The CDR3 coding sequence is TGCGCCAGCAGCTTGGGCAGCCCCAGGGGTGGCTACACCTTC.

This chain links TRBV7-2 with TRBJ1-2, with D tentatively TRBD1 (5 bases). CDR1 is SGHTA, CDR2 FQGNSA, per germline. The CDR3 consists of 15 residues. V shed 4 bases and J shed 4 bases, with 16 bases lying between them. DNA of the CDR3: TGTGCCAGCAGCTCGACAGTTCCCCGGGGCTATGGCTACACCTTC. Translating it yields CASSSTVPRGYGYTF.

V gene TRBV3-1 (or the pseudogene TRBV3-2) combines with J gene TRBJ2-7; D call uncertain. V was shortened by 2 bases and J by 4 bases, with 12 bases between the two germline ends. From germline, CDR1 is LGHDT and CDR2 YNNKEL (reference sequence). CDR3 length: 14 residues. In DNA, the CDR3 is TGTGCCAGCAGCCAATCCATCACAGTGTACGAGCAGTACTTC. It codes for CASSQSITVYEQYF.

The V gene is TRBV7-9, the J gene TRBJ2-5; 11 positions match TRBD2. This CDR3 region has 14 residues. Germline assignment: CDR1 SEHNR and CDR2 FQNEAQ (reference sequence). V was pared by 4 bases and J by 3 bases, with 1 base of the junction left unmatched. The CDR3 DNA reads TGTGCCAGCAGCTCACTAGCGGGGGAAGAGACCCAGTACTTC. This translates into CASSSLAGEETQYF.

The table lists this clone with a count of one. V gene TRBV7-9 combines with J gene TRBJ2-7; 7 nucleotides align to TRBD1. Germline values: CDR1 SEHNR, CDR2 FQNEAQ (reference sequence). The CDR3 loop spans 16 amino acids. V lost 5 bases to trimming and J lost 0 bases; unmatched junction nucleotides: 10. The CDR3 loop is CASSPRTGGHSYEQYF. DNA for the CDR3: TGTGCCAGCAGCCCACGGACAGGAGGCCACTCCTACGAGCAGTACTTC.

V is TRBV9 and J is TRBJ2-7; TRBD2 might be the D (7 bases). There are 14 residues in the CDR3. Germline V gives CDR1 SGDLS, CDR2 YYNGEE. Trimming cost V 3 bases and J 2 bases, with 12 bases left between them. The CDR3 loop reads CASSEGGTPYEQYF. The CDR3 nucleotides read TGTGCCAGCAGCGAGGGAGGGACACCCTACGAGCAGTACTTC.

This CDR3 is CASSLFVGMGYTF. The CDR3 DNA follows: TGTGCCAGCAGCTTGTTTGTGGGAATGGGCTACACCTTC. J is TRBJ1-2 and V is TRBV11-2, with D uncertain. The CDR3 runs to 13 residues. In germline, CDR1 is SGHAT, CDR2 FQNNGV. The ends were cut back, 3 bases at V and 8 bases at J, with 13 bases in the middle.

The chain recombines TRBV2 with TRBJ2-7, with a tentative D call TRBD2 (6 bases). This CDR3 is built from 14 residues. Trimming left V 7 bases short and J 6 bases short, with 19 bases between. The germline V gene has CDR1 SNHLY and CDR2 FYNNEI. As DNA, the CDR3 is TGTGCCAGCAACCTCCTAGTGGCGGAGGGCGAGCAGTACTTC. Its translation: CASNLLVAEGEQYF.

The V gene is TRBV15, the J gene TRBJ2-5, with TRBD2 identical over 10 bases. The V and J ends lost 5 bases and 5 bases, in that order; junction bases with no gene match: 8. CDR3 length equals 15 residues. Germline CDR1 reads LNHNV; CDR2 reads YYDKDF (reference sequence). The CDR3 sequence is CATSLSGGPWETQYF. The CDR3, as DNA: TGTGCCACCAGCCTTAGCGGGGGGCCCTGGGAGACCCAGTACTTC.

This chain connects TRBV18 to TRBJ2-2; 8 nucleotides align to TRBD1. CDR1 and CDR2 from the germline V gene are KGHSH and LQKENI. The CDR3 has 15 residues. The V segment lost 4 bases and the J segment 1 base; nucleotides outside the gene matches: 2. The CDR3 reads CASSQGTGNTGELFF. DNA of the CDR3: TGTGCCAGCTCACAAGGGACAGGGAACACCGGGGAGCTGTTTTTT.